This T cell receptor (beta chain) appears in the sequencing data of a study of shared clonotypes between healthy human individuals (dated by TCRdb to between 2020 and 2021). In the study overall: A few men and two women, aged 18 to 49 years, made up the cohort. Per donor, three plates each were used for CD4 naive and CD4 memory, two for CD8 naive, and one for CD8 memory. To estimate repertoire size and how much clonotype sharing occurs between individuals, the study deeply sequenced the blood TCR repertoires of a handful of healthy adults. To increase sequencing depth and limit assay-specific biases, TCR repertoire library preparation and sequencing were carried out by different laboratories using diverse techniques. Per donor, leukapheresis produced somewhere between about 0.94 and 9.5 billion PBMCs.

TCR CDR3 regions were amplified from genomic DNA by multiplex PCR using the deep immunoSEQ assay. Extracted genomic DNA from each cell subset was distributed evenly across all wells of several immunoSEQ 96-well plates, and each plate was treated as a replicate. Each replicate PCR for sorted subsets received about 0.2 ug genomic DNA, equal to tens of thousands of T cell genomes. Purified libraries were measured with a Qubit 3.0 fluorometer, size-checked on a Bioanalyzer 2100, and measured again with the KAPA Library Quantification kit. Every immunoSEQ 96-well plate was sequenced on a separate single-read 150-cycle Illumina NextSeq 550 flow cell. In the source study's methods: Because only junctional sequences without quality scores were contained in the immunoSEQ output, filtering matching that applied to full-length reads could not be performed. Sequences were annotated with PyIR, a Python wrapper for IgBLAST v1.9, using IMGT germline references to assign V/J genes and CDR3. Reads were removed for weak V/J assignments (E-value above 1e-6), missing CDR3, stop codons, out-of-frame junctions, or ambiguous translated residues. V3J clonotypes were defined as sequences sharing an identical inferred V gene, J gene, and CDR3 amino acid sequence. The percentage overlap between two repertoires was calculated by dividing the number of shared unique clonotypes by the size of the smaller repertoire. Repertoire richness was assessed with RTK rarefaction, the Chao1 estimator, and Recon v2.1 estimates of unobserved clonotypes. OLGA was used to compute generation probabilities for all TCRbeta clonotypes that the gDNA method yielded from a handful of donors. TCRdb took over this immuneACCESS table, retaining in-frame rearrangements with V and J assigned. Such tables are incomplete; in checked studies, under half of the missing clones stem from an unresolved V gene, and the remainder is unexplained. V, J and clone size were drawn from that table, and D and trimming were deduced from the DNA. In this sample the table shows around 1.9 million clones, just under 95% of which occur a single time. Under 2% of the sample rests with the top ten.

Reading from cysteine to phenylalanine, the CDR3 counts 16 amino acids. CDR3 DNA is the only sequence kept; it has 48 bases, read in frame from the first base. From V the trimming removes 4 bases and from J it removes 5 bases, while the gene matches leave 8 bases of the junction unaccounted for. The CDR1 and CDR2 encoded by the germline V gene are SGDLS and YYNGEE. Worth noting for this clone: Its antigen specificity is not known. No qualities accompany the bases; no much larger clone lies one base away.

CD8 naive samples were obtained by positive selection for CCR7 among CD45RO-negative cells, yielding a CD45RA+CCR7+ population from which TemRA cells were excluded. Donors were healthy HIV-negative adults with no recently reported acute infections or vaccinations. Only Caucasian adults living in Nashville, Tennessee, USA were represented among the donors. Blood was obtained by leukapheresis, after which PBMCs were separated by Ficoll-Histopaque density gradient centrifugation and cryopreserved in liquid nitrogen vapor phase. Analytical flow cytometry was used to check the purity and quantity of every magnetically sorted T cell population. Genomic DNA was isolated from each sorted fraction and quantified by UV absorbance on a Nanodrop 2000c. What the work shows at the level of the full study, not this receptor alone: Sampling was restricted to blood, and TCR repertoires in tissue are likely to differ from TCR repertoires in blood. Clonotypes shared by all four sorted-subset donors showed higher generation probabilities than non-shared clonotypes. Approximately 4.8% of naive CD4, 3.5% of naive CD8, 2.3% of memory CD4, and approximately 0.39% of memory CD8 clonotypes were shared across a few donors. Based on pairwise subsampling, the degree of clonotype sharing among donors was expected to be affected by sequencing depth. The small number of donors limited the genetic and exposure-history diversity represented. Estimated clonotype richness was generally larger for naive than for memory subsets. Incomplete sequencing was indicated by rarefaction of sorted-subset datasets, despite the large sequencing depth.

The chain joins TRBV9 to TRBJ2-5, and 13 junctional nucleotides match TRBD2. The sample consisted of naive CD8+ T cells from PBMCs. The sample's cell subset or site label, in plain terms: CD45RA+CCR7+. This clonotype was sampled from a man younger than 35 in good health. Some clones in this sample may be carry-over from other donors' samples. The DNA sequence reads TGTGCCAGCAGCTCCCGGACTAGCGGGAGTAGGGAGACCCAGTACTTC. Translated, this is CASSSRTSGSRETQYF.